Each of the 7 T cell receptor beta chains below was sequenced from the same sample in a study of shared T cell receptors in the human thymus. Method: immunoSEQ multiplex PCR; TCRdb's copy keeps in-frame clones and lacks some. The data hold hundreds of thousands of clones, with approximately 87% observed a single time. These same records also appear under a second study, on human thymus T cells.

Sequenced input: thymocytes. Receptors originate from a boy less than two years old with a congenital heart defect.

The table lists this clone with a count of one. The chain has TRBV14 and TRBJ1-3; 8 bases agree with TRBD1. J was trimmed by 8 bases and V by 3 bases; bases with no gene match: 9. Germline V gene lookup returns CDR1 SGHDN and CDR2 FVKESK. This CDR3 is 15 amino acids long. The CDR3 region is CASSQRARGPDTIYF. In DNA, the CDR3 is TGTGCCAGCAGCCAGAGGGCCAGGGGGCCGGACACCATATATTTT.

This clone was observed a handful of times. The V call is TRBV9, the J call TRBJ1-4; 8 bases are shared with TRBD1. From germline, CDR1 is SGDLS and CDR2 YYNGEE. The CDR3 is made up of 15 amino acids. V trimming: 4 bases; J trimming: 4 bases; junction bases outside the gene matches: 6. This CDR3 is CASSTRTGNNEKLFF. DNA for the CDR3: TGTGCCAGCAGCACCCGGACAGGGAATAATGAAAAACTGTTTTTT.

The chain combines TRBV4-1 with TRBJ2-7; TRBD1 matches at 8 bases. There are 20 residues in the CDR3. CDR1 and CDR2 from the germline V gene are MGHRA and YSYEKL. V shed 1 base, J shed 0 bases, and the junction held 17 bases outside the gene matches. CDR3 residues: CASSQGSVSPGGSSSYEQYF. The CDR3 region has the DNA TGCGCCAGCAGCCAAGGGTCTGTTTCGCCAGGGGGCTCTAGCTCCTACGAGCAGTACTTC.

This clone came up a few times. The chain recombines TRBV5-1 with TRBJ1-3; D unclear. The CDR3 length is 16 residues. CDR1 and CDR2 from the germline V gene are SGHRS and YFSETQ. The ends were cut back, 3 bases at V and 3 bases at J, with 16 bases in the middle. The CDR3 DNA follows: TGCGCCAGCAGCTCCCAGACGGGAGAATATGGAAACACCATATATTTT. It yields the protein CASSSQTGEYGNTIYF.

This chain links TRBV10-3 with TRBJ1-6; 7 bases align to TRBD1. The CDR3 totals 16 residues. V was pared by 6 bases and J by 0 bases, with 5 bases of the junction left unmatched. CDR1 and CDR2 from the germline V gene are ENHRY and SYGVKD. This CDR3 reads CAISDRAISYNSPLHF. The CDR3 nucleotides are TGTGCCATCAGCGACAGGGCCATCTCCTATAATTCACCCCTCCACTTT.

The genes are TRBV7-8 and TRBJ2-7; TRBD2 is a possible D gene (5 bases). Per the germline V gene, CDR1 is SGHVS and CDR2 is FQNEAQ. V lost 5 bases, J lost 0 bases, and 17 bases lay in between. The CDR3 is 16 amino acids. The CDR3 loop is CASSTKSVAHSYEQYF. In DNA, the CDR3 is TGTGCCAGCAGCACTAAATCGGTAGCGCACTCCTACGAGCAGTACTTC. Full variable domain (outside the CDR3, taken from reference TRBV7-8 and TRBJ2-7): GAGVSQSPRYKVAKRGQDVALRCDPISGHVSLFWYQQALGQGPEFLTYFQNEAQLDKSGLPSDRFFAERPEGSVSTLKIQRTQQEDSAVYLCASSTKSVAHSYEQYFGPGTRLTVT.

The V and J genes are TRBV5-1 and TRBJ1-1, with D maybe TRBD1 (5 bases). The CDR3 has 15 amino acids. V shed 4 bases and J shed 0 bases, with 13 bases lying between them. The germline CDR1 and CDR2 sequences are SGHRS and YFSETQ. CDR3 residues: CASSQDNIMNTEAFF. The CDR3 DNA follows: TGCGCCAGCAGCCAGGACAATATCATGAACACTGAAGCTTTCTTT.